Listed below are T cell receptor beta chains from one sample, sequenced in a study of T cell responses to AZD1222 COVID-19 vaccine. Libraries were prepared by immunoSEQ multiplex PCR; TCRdb keeps only in-frame clonotypes and omits some of them. The profile shows 70,000 to 100,000 clones, 80% to 90% of them singletons. Material: peripheral blood, obtained 28 days after the second AZD1222 dose. The receptors were gathered from an adult who received the AZD1222 COVID-19 vaccine. The CDR3 runs from the conserved cysteine through the conserved F or W. Fields, in order: J gene, clone size, V gene, CDR3 protein. Only part of the rows carry a size: once, few, many, or a class if the clone is expanded.

>TRBJ1-5|.|TRBV6-5
CASSPMGGNNQPQHF
>TRBJ2-5|.|TRBV6-2/TRBV6-3
CASSQPDRGRETQYF
>TRBJ1-6|.|TRBV7-9
CASSPTLSNSPLHF
>TRBJ1-6|.|TRBV19
CASTQPGAPGSPLHF
>TRBJ2-1|.|TRBV4-3
CASSQVRGRGNEQFF
>TRBJ1-1|.|TRBV9
CASSVEAGRRTEAFF
>TRBJ1-2|.|TRBV29-1
CSVEDRNYGYTF
>TRBJ1-1|.|TRBV29-1
CSARGGLEAFF
>TRBJ1-1|.|TRBV4-3
CASSQGVRRLNTEAFF
>TRBJ1-4|few|TRBV18
CASSPGTGREKLFF
>TRBJ1-1|.|TRBV5-1
CASSSQGNTEAFF
>TRBJ1-6|.|TRBV28
CASSSAGARSYNSPLHF